This record looks at one T cell receptor (beta chain) sequence and its context. Its antigen is currently unknown. TCRdb's copy holds only in-frame clones and misses some; the assay was immunoSEQ multiplex PCR. The sample records tens of thousands of clones, 75% to 85% being singletons. This specimen belongs to a study of T cell responses to AZD1222 COVID-19 vaccine. This CDR3 is built from 17 residues. Deletions cut 6 bases from V and 6 bases from J, with 21 bases between. Germline V gene sequence: CDR1 LGHDT, CDR2 YNNKEL (reference sequence). Notes on the study in general: Regions 160-218 and 743-854 held dominance among vaccine-associated CD4 TCRs, which spanned spike. Among the donors, most were white British and more were female, and clonal diversity was possibly underestimated.

V is TRBV3-1 (or the pseudogene TRBV3-2) and J is TRBJ1-6; D perhaps matches TRBD1 (5 bases). This specimen was peripheral blood, taken 28 days after the second AZD1222 dose. The receptor comes from an adult who received the AZD1222 COVID-19 vaccine. The CDR3 sequence is CASRMTRAITINSPLHF. The CDR3 bases are TGTGCCAGCAGGATGACCAGGGCGATCACCATTAATTCACCCCTCCACTTT.